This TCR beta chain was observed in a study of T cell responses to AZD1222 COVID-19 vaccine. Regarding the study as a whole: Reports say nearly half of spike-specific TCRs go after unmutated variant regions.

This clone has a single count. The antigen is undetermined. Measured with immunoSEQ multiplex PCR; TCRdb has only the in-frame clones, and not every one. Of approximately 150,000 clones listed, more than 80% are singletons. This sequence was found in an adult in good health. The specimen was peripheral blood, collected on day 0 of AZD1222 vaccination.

The CDR3 DNA sequence: TGTGCCAGCAGTTTATGGTCCTACGAGCAGTACTTC. It is translated as CASSLWSYEQYF. This chain joins TRBV12-3 or TRBV12-4 and TRBJ2-7; D is undetermined. The CDR3 runs to 12 residues. V was cut by 2 bases and J by 1 base, with 3 bases left in between.